This T cell receptor beta chain was found in a study of shared clonotypes between healthy human individuals. Over several immunoSEQ plates, each subset's genomic DNA was distributed in even portions. This table comes from immunoSEQ multiplex PCR, and its TCRdb copy is limited to in-frame clones, with some not included. The table includes fewer than 800,000 clones, 92% detected once. Positive CCR7 selection of CD45RO-negative cells yielded the naive CD8 cells, and terminally differentiated effector memory CD45RA+ cells were excluded. Nashville, Tennessee was home to all donors, each a Caucasian adult. There are 17 residues in the CDR3. CDR1 and CDR2 from the germline V gene are SGHDT and YYEEEE. V was cut by 1 base and J by 0 bases, with 13 bases left in between.

This chain joins TRBV5-6 and TRBJ2-2; D uncertain. This TCR derives from a man aged 25-45 years in good health. The sequencing input was naive CD8+ T cells sorted from blood. The CDR3, as DNA: TGTGCCAGCAGCTTGTCCCCTCGACTCGCGAACACCGGGGAGCTGTTTTTT. Translating gives CASSLSPRLANTGELFF. Variable domain in full (rest from reference TRBV5-6 and TRBJ2-2): DAGVTQSPTHLIKTRGQQVTLRCSPKSGHDTVSWYQQALGQGPQFIFQYYEEEERQRGNFPDRFSGHQFPNYSSELNVNALLLGDSALYLCASSLSPRLANTGELFFGEGSRLTVL.